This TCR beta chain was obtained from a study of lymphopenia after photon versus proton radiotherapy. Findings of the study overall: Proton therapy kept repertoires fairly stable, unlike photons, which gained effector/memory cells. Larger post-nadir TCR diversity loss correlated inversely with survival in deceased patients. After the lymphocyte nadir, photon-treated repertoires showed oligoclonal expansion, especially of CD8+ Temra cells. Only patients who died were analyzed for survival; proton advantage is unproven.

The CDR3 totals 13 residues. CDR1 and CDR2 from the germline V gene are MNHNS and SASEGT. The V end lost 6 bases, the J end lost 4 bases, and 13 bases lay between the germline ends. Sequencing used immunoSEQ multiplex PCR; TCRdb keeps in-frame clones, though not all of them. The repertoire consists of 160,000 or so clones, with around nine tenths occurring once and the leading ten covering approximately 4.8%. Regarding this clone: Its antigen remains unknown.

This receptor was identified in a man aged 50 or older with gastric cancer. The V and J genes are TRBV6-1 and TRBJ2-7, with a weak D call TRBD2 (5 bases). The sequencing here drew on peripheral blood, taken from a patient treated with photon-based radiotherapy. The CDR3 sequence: CASRIGVGYEQYF. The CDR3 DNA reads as TGTGCCAGCAGGATCGGGGTAGGGTACGAGCAGTACTTC.